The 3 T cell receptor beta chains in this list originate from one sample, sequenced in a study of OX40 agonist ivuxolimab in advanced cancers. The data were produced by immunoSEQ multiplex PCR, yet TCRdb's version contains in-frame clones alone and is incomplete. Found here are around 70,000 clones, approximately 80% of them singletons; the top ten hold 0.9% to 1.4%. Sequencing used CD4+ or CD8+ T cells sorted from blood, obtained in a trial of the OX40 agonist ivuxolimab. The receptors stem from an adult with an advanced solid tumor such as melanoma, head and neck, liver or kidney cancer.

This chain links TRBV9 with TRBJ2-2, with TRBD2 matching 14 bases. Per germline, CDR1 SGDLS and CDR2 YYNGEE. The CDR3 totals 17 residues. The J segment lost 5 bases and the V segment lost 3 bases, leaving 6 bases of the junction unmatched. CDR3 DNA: TGTGCCAGCAGCGCGGGACTAGCGGGGGCCAGGACCGGGGAGCTGTTTTTT. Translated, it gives CASSAGLAGARTGELFF.

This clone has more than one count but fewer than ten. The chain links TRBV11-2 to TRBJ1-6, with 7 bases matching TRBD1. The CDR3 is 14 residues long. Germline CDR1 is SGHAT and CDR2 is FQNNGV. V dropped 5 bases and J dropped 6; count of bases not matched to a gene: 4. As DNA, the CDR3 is TGTGCCAGCAGCATAGGACAGGTTAATTCACCCCTCCACTTT. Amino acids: CASSIGQVNSPLHF.

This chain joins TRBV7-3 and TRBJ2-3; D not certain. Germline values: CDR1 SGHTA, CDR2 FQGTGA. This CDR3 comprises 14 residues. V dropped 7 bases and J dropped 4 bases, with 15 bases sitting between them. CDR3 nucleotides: TGTGCCAGCAAGGTGGTAGGCTGGGCAGATACGCAGTATTTT. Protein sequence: CASKVVGWADTQYF.